The 21 T cell receptor beta chains below all came from one sample that was sequenced in a study of OX40 agonist ivuxolimab in advanced cancers. To prepare the library, the immunoSEQ multiplex PCR assay was applied. The source is immuneACCESS, and TCRdb retained only in-frame sequences with V and J called. Part of the clones is not carried over; for the studies checked, unresolved V genes explain less than half of this, and the remainder is unexplained. The sample records 60,000 to 65,000 clones, roughly 80% of which are singletons. 2% to 2.5% of the sample belongs to the ten largest clones. The input for sequencing was CD4+ or CD8+ T cells sorted from blood, taken in a trial of the OX40 agonist ivuxolimab. The receptors were gathered from an adult with an advanced solid tumor such as melanoma, head and neck, liver or kidney cancer.

J is TRBJ2-2 and V is TRBV2, with D possibly TRBD1 on 5 matching bases. The CDR3 loop spans 15 amino acids. V was pared by 1 base and J by 4 bases, with 10 bases between. Looked up from germline, CDR1 is SNHLY and CDR2 is FYNNEI. The CDR3 is CASSEVGHVTGELFF. The CDR3 region has the DNA TGTGCCAGCAGTGAAGTAGGACACGTCACCGGGGAGCTGTTTTTT.

The chain couples TRBV7-6 to TRBJ2-7, with 10 positions matching TRBD1. The germline gives CDR1 SGHVS, CDR2 FNYEAQ. Losses at the gene ends were 4 bases for V and 5 bases for J; bases not matched to a gene: 8. The CDR3 loop spans 15 amino acids. The CDR3 bases are TGTGCCAGCAGCTCTCGGGACAGGGGAGGTCACGAGCAGTACTTC. Protein: CASSSRDRGGHEQYF.

This clone was picked up a small number of times. The chain uses TRBV4-1 and TRBJ1-2; D is unresolved. Germline CDR1 reads MGHRA; CDR2 reads YSYEKL. The CDR3 sequence is 16 residues long. V lost 4 bases, J lost 4 bases, and 19 bases lay in between. The CDR3 loop reads CASSPRGDVMGYGYTF. In DNA form, the CDR3 reads TGCGCCAGCAGCCCCCGGGGTGACGTGATGGGCTATGGCTACACCTTC.

Notes on this clone: The junction differs from germline at one of its ends, possibly a read error. The chain links TRBV15 to TRBJ2-5; 10 bases map to TRBD1. This CDR3 is built from 15 residues. Germline assignment: CDR1 LNHNV and CDR2 YYDKDF (reference sequence). CDR3 in amino acids: CATSRETGGIETQYF. The CDR3 coding sequence is TGTGCCACCAGCCGAGAGACAGGGGGCATAGAGACCCAGTACTTC.

The chain employs TRBV19 and TRBJ1-1, with D possibly being TRBD1 (6 bases). There are 14 residues in the CDR3. Germline-derived CDR1 and CDR2 are LNHDA and SQIVND (reference sequence). The V end was cut by 6 bases, the J end by 1 base, with 12 bases between. CDR3 bases: TGTGCCAGTAGCCGGGGGCGGGCGAACACTGAAGCTTTCTTT. Translating gives CASSRGRANTEAFF.

The V and J genes are TRBV29-1 and TRBJ1-2; the D is unclear. Germline values: CDR1 SQVTM, CDR2 ANQGSEA. V gave up 3 bases and J gave up 8 bases, with 13 bases separating them. This CDR3 region has 12 residues. The CDR3 DNA sequence: TGCAGCGTTGAGCTGGGCCTGGGAGGCTACACCTTC. This codes for CSVELGLGGYTF.

The V call is TRBV7-2, the J call TRBJ1-6; 9 bases are shared with TRBD1. CDR1 is SGHTA, CDR2 FQGNSA, per germline. V trimming: 5 bases; J trimming: 9 bases; junction bases outside the gene matches: 5. This CDR3 has 14 residues. Here the CDR3 reads CASSLGTGFSPLHF. DNA for the CDR3: TGTGCCAGCAGCCTCGGGACAGGGTTTTCACCCCTCCACTTT.

The V gene is TRBV19, the J gene TRBJ1-5; tentatively, D is TRBD1 (5 bases). Trimming removed 3 bases at V and 5 bases at J, with 14 bases between. Germline assignment: CDR1 LNHDA and CDR2 SQIVND (reference sequence). This CDR3 is built from 15 residues. The CDR3 nucleotides are TGTGCCAGTAGTATGGGCAGAATGGGGCATCAGCCCCAGCATTTT. Encoded protein: CASSMGRMGHQPQHF.

This clone was seen a single time. The chain recombines TRBV28 with TRBJ1-5; D not certain. This CDR3 has 14 residues. The ends were cut back, 6 bases at V and 7 bases at J, with 16 bases in the middle. Per germline, CDR1 MDHEN and CDR2 SYDVKM. The CDR3 is CASSRLEGGQPQHF. CDR3 in DNA: TGTGCCAGCAGCCGGCTGGAGGGCGGCCAGCCCCAGCATTTT.

The chain combines TRBV28 with TRBJ2-1; D not resolved. The V end lost 1 base, the J end lost 5 bases, and 9 bases lay between the germline ends. The CDR3 runs 14 residues. CDR1 is MDHEN and CDR2 is SYDVKM in the germline V gene. CDR3 sequence (DNA): TGTGCCAGCAGTTTATTGGGCCTAAACAATGAGCAGTTCTTC. Protein: CASSLLGLNNEQFF.

The chain combines TRBV6-6 with TRBJ1-5; 8 nucleotides match TRBD1. V dropped 6 bases and J dropped 7; count of bases not matched to a gene: 11. Germline CDR1 MNHNY, CDR2 SVGAGI (reference sequence). The CDR3 is made up of 15 amino acids. The CDR3 region is CASRWETGAGQPQHF. The CDR3 DNA follows: TGTGCCAGCAGATGGGAGACAGGGGCGGGGCAGCCCCAGCATTTT.

The genes are TRBV5-8 and TRBJ1-1; 7 positions agree with TRBD1. The CDR3 contains 17 residues. V gave up 3 bases and J gave up 4 bases; unmatched junction bases: 15. Per the germline V gene, CDR1 is SGHTS and CDR2 is YDEGEE. The DNA for the CDR3 is TGTGCCAGCAGCTGGACAGGTTTAGGGGGCTTGGGCACTGAAGCTTTCTTT. It specifies CASSWTGLGGLGTEAFF.

This chain links TRBV6-6 with TRBJ1-6; D possibly corresponds to TRBD1 (5 bases). Trimming left V 8 bases short and J 6 bases short, with 11 bases between. This CDR3 spans 13 amino acids. The V gene's germline CDR1 is MNHNY and CDR2 SVGAGI (reference sequence). CDR3 nucleotide sequence: TGTGCCAGCTGGGGCAAGGGTAATTCACCCCTCCACTTT. Its translation is CASWGKGNSPLHF.

This clone appeared once. The chain combines TRBV5-1 with TRBJ2-5; D gene unclear. CDR1 is SGHRS and CDR2 is YFSETQ in the germline V gene. Trimming shortened V by 7 bases and J by 1 base, and 17 bases separated the two germline ends. This CDR3 comprises 15 residues. The CDR3 coding sequence is TGCGCCAGCCGCCCAGCGTCCCGGGTCCAAGAGACCCAGTACTTC. Translation gives CASRPASRVQETQYF.

This clone was observed a handful of times. The J gene is TRBJ2-2, the V gene TRBV7-9; TRBD1 agrees at 7 bases. V shed 0 bases and J 8 bases; nucleotides not matched to a gene: 9. The germline gives CDR1 SEHNR, CDR2 FQNEAQ (reference sequence). The CDR3 sequence is 16 residues long. This CDR3 is CASSLAKTGFGGELFF. For the CDR3, the DNA is TGTGCCAGCAGCTTAGCAAAGACAGGGTTCGGAGGGGAGCTGTTTTTT.

The rearrangement links TRBV11-3 to TRBJ2-6; no clear D. This CDR3 contains 14 residues. Germline values: CDR1 SGHNT, CDR2 YENEEA. V was shortened by 5 bases and J by 1 base, with 6 bases between the two germline ends. CDR3 loop: CASSPASGANVLTF. The CDR3 nucleotides read TGTGCCAGCAGCCCAGCATCTGGGGCCAACGTCCTGACTTTC.

The chain's CDR3 is CASSSSGGPYNEQFF. The CDR3 DNA follows: TGTGCCAGCAGTTCGAGCGGGGGGCCATACAATGAGCAGTTCTTC. The V gene is TRBV28, the J gene TRBJ2-1, with 9 nucleotides matching TRBD2. Per the germline V gene, CDR1 is MDHEN and CDR2 is SYDVKM. The CDR3 loop spans 15 amino acids. The V gene end was trimmed by 4 bases and the J gene end by 4 bases; junction bases not matched to a gene: 5.

The V call is TRBV14, the J call TRBJ2-5; 12 nucleotides match TRBD2. The CDR3 has 19 amino acids. The germline V gene encodes CDR1 SGHDN and CDR2 FVKESK. J gave up 5 bases and V 3 bases, and 16 bases lay outside the gene matches. DNA for the CDR3: TGTGCCAGCAGCCACGTTTCGCTAGCGGGGGGGATTTATATGGAGACCCAGTACTTC. Amino acids: CASSHVSLAGGIYMETQYF.

This CDR3 reads CASSLQGTEAFF. CDR3 nucleotides: TGTGCCAGCAGTTTGCAGGGGACTGAAGCTTTCTTT. The chain joins TRBV6-6 to TRBJ1-1, with a weak D call TRBD1 (6 bases). V was cut by 4 bases and J by 5 bases, with 8 bases left in between. Germline assignment: CDR1 MNHNY and CDR2 SVGAGI (reference sequence). This CDR3 region has 12 residues.

The rearrangement uses TRBV9 and TRBJ2-1; 11 positions agree with TRBD1. Germline V lookup: CDR1 SGDLS, CDR2 YYNGEE. Trimming cost V 4 bases and J 10 bases; bases outside gene matches: 19. The CDR3 loop spans 18 amino acids. The CDR3 sequence is CASSTQAWGQGVTMEQFF. The CDR3 coding sequence is TGTGCCAGCAGCACACAAGCCTGGGGACAGGGGGTTACAATGGAGCAGTTCTTC.

The V gene is TRBV28, the J gene TRBJ2-7; 10 bases map to TRBD2. After removal of 4 bases from V and 5 bases from J, the junction contained 11 bases not matched to a gene. The CDR3 is 16 amino acids. The germline V gene has CDR1 MDHEN and CDR2 SYDVKM. CDR3 residues: CASSSLAGGIKHEQYF. In nucleotides, the CDR3 is TGTGCCAGCAGTTCGTTAGCGGGAGGAATAAAGCACGAGCAGTACTTC.